This TCR beta chain comes out of a study of regulatory T cells in long-lasting Graves disease (dated by TCRdb to the early 2020s). Concerning the study at large: To count as having persistent Graves' disease, a patient had to have received antithyroid drug treatment for over 5 years with TSH receptor autoantibodies remaining persistently positive. Peripheral blood TCR sequencing and RNA sequencing compared persistent Graves' disease patients with newly diagnosed Graves' disease patients. The study was registered as a clinical trial and conducted in China. A total of 35 or so samples were covered by TCR sequencing, comprising approximately 13 persistent and 20 or so newly diagnosed Graves' disease patients. In the clinical cohort, patients with persistent Graves' disease had used antithyroid drugs for an average of roughly 10 years. The full study reports these points: The small sample size was acknowledged by the authors as a limitation that may reduce accuracy. Sequencing and analysis were restricted to the TCR beta chain. Persistent Graves' disease patients showed lower TCR Shannon entropy and fewer highly expanded clones than newly diagnosed patients, suggesting clonal expansion. Persistent patients shared more public clonotypes among themselves (around 2,500) than newly diagnosed patients did (about 900). Because the primary lesion, thyroid tissue, could not be accessed, the study looked at peripheral blood alone. Preferential use of TRBV28, TRBJ1-2 and TRBJ2-5 was observed in persistent disease, whereas TRBV20-1 and TRBJ2-1 were favored in newly diagnosed disease.

Libraries came from multiplex PCR. Data came from an Illumina HiSeq 4000. TCR beta libraries were built with iRepertoire HTBI primers and Arm-PCR amplification of CDR3 regions. Gel purification was performed on PCR products prior to sequencing. In the paper's pipeline: Gene usage analysis of CDR3 amino acid clonotypes used the 60 to 80 TRBV and approximately 13 TRBJ segments found across samples. Filtered high-quality paired reads were merged into contigs using COPE and FqMerger. BLAST was used to align contigs to IMGT TRBV, TRBD and TRBJ reference genes, and CDR3 was defined according to IMGT. Highly expanded clones were defined as clonotypes with a frequency above 0.1%. Shannon entropy was used to measure repertoire diversity, and the Gini coefficient was used to measure V-J evenness. A clonotype was considered public if more than one individual shared it. The public sequencing data were trimmed at Q25 with fastp and processed into clonotypes with MiXCR by TCRdb, which kept only in-frame beta chains. Identical CDR3 proteins give one entry, which carries the most common genes and DNA. Here the V and J calls rest on TCRdb's processing, not on the authors' analysis. The sample table records over 300,000 distinct CDR3 sequences; 15% to 20% of these occur just once. In total, the top ten clones hold over 25% of the sample.

This specimen's time point label, per the study, means: persistent/refractory GD, antithyroid drugs over 5 years with positive TRAb. For both TCR sequencing and RNA sequencing, RNA was extracted from PBMCs in TRIzol. Graves' disease was diagnosed according to American Thyroid Association guidelines. Patients were recruited from an endocrinology department in Xi'an, China. From each patient, around 9 milliliters of peripheral blood was collected into an EDTA anticoagulant tube. Ficoll Paque Plus density gradient separation was used to isolate PBMCs, and no further T cell sorting was performed. RNA quality was checked with an Agilent 2100 Bioanalyzer and agarose gel, and concentration with a NanoDrop 2000. Points on this clonotype: Its antigen target is currently unknown. No quality values exist for individual bases; no much larger clone is one base distant.

From its cysteine to its phenylalanine, the CDR3 spans 15 amino acids. This entry keeps only the CDR3 DNA: 45 bases, framed from base 1. CDR1 WNHNN and CDR2 SYGVQD are derived from the germline V gene (reference sequence). The junction shows trimming of 2 bases on V and 6 bases on J, and the gene matches do not reach 6 bases of it. This sequence originates from a female donor with Graves disease. This specimen consisted of peripheral blood mononuclear cells (PBMCs), obtained when the disease was refractory, from a patient treated with antithyroid drugs. The chain links TRBV10-1 with TRBJ2-1, and 8 bases in between align with TRBD2. The CDR3 protein is CASSETGTRVNEQFF. The nucleotides read TGCGCCAGCAGTGAGACCGGGACTAGAGTCAATGAGCAGTTCTTC.